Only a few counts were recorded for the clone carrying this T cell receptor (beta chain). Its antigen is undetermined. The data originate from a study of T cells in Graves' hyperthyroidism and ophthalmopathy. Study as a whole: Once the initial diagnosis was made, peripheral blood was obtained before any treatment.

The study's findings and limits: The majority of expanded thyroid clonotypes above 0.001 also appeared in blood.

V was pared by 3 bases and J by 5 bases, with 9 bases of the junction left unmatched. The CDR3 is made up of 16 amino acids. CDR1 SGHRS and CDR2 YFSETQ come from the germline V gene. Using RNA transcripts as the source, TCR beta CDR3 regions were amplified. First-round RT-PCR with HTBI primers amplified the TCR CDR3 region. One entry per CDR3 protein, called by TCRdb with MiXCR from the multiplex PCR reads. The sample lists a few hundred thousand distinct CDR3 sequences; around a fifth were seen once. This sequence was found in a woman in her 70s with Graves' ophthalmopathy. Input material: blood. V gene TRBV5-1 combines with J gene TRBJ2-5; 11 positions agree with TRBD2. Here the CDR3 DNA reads TGCGCCAGCAGCTCTACCACTAGCGGGAGTCGGGAGACCCAGTACTTC. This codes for CASSSTTSGSRETQYF. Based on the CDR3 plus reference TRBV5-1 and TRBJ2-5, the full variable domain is KAGVTQTPRYLIKTRGQQVTLSCSPISGHRSVSWYQQTPGQGLQFLFEYFSETQRNKGNFPGRFSGRQFSNSRSEMNVSTLELGDSALYLCASSSTTSGSRETQYFGPGTRLLVL.